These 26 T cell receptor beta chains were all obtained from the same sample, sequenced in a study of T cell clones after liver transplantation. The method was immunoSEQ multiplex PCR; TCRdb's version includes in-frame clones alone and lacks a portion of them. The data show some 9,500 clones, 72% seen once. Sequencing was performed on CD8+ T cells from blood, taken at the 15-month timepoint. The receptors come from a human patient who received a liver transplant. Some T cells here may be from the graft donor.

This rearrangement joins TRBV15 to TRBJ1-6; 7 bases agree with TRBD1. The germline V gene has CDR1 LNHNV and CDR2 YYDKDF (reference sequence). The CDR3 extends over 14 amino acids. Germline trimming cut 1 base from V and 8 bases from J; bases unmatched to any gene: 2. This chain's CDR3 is CATSRGDSYSPLHF. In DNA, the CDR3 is TGTGCCACCAGCAGAGGGGACAGTTATTCACCCCTCCACTTT.

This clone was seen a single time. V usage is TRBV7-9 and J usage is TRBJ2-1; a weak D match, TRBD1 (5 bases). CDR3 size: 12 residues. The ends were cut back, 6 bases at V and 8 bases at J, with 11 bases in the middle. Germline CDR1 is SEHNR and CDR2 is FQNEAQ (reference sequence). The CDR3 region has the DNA TGTGCCAGCAGGCTGATAGGGGATGAGCAGTTCTTC. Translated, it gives CASRLIGDEQFF. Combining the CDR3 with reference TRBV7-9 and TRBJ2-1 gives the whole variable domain DTGVSQNPRHKITKRGQNVTFRCDPISEHNRLYWYRQTLGQGPEFLTYFQNEAQLEKSRLLSDRFSAERPKGSFSTLEIQRTEQGDSAMYLCASRLIGDEQFFGPGTRLTVL.

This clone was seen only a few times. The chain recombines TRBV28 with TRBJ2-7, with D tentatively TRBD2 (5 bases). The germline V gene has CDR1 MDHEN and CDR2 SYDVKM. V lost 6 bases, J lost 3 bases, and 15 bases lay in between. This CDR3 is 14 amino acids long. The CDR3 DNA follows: TGTGCCAGCAGGCCCTTCCCGGCGGGCTACGAGCAGTACTTC. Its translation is CASRPFPAGYEQYF.

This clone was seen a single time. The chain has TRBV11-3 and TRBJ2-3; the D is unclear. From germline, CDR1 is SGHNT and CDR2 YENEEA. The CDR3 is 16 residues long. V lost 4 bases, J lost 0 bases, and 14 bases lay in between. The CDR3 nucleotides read TGTGCCAGCAGCTCCCAACAGCTCTCTAGCACAGATACGCAGTATTTT. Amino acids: CASSSQQLSSTDTQYF.

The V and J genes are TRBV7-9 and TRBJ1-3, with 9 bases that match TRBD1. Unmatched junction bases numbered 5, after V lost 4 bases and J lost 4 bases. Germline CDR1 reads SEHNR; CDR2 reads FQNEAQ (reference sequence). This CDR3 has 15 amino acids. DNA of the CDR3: TGTGCCAGCAGCTACGCAGGACAGGGGGGAAACACCATATATTTT. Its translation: CASSYAGQGGNTIYF.

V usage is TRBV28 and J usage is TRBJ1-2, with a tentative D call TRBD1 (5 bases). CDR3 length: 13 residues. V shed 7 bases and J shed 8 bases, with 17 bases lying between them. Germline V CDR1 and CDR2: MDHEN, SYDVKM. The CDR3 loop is CASTADRLQGYTF. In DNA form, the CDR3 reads TGTGCCAGCACCGCCGACAGACTTCAGGGCTACACCTTC.

The CDR3 is CASSYLGPYEQYF. The CDR3 DNA follows: TGTGCCAGCAGTTACCTGGGCCCCTACGAGCAGTACTTC. The rearrangement uses TRBV6-5 and TRBJ2-7; D call uncertain. The V end lost 2 bases, the J end lost 2 bases, and 7 bases lay between the germline ends. The length of the CDR3 is 13 residues. Germline V CDR1 and CDR2: MNHEY, SVGAGI.

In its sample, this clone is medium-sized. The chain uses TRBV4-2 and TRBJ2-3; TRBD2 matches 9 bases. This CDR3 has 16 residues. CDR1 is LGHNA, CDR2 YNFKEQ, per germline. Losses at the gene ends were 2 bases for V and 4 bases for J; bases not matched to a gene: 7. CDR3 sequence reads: CASSQMGGGGADTQYF. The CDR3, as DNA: TGTGCCAGCAGCCAAATGGGAGGCGGGGGGGCAGATACGCAGTATTTT.

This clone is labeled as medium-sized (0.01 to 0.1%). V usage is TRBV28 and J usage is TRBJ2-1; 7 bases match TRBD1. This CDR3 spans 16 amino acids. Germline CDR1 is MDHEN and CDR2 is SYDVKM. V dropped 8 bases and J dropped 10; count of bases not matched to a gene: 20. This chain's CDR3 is CASRVSTGSLIREQFF. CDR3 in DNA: TGTGCCAGCCGCGTTTCGACAGGGTCACTTATTAGGGAGCAGTTCTTC.

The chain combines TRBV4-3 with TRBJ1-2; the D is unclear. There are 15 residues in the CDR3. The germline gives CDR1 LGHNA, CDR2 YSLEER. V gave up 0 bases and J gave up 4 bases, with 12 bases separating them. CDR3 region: CASSQDRGGPYGYTF. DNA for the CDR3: TGCGCCAGCAGCCAAGACCGGGGAGGTCCCTATGGCTACACCTTC.

This chain's CDR3 is CASSLVTSSETQYF. For the CDR3, the DNA is TGTGCCAGCAGCTTAGTGACTAGCTCTGAGACCCAGTACTTC. The chain has TRBV11-2 and TRBJ2-5, with 7 bases identical to TRBD2. CDR3 length: 14 amino acids. The germline V gene encodes CDR1 SGHAT and CDR2 FQNNGV. V lost 1 base and J lost 5; bases outside the gene matches: 4.

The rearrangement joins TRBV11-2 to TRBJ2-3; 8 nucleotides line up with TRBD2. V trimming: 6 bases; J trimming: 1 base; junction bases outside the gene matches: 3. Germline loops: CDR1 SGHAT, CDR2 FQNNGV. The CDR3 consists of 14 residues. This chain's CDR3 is CASRPGGGTDTQYF. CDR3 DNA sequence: TGTGCCAGCAGGCCGGGGGGGGGCACAGATACGCAGTATTTT.

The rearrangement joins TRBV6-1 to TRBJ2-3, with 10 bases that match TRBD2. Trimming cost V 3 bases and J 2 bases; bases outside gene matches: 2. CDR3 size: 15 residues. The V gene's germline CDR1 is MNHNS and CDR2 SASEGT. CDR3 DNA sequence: TGTGCCAGCAGTGAGCTAGCGGGAGTCACAGATACGCAGTATTTT. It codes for CASSELAGVTDTQYF.

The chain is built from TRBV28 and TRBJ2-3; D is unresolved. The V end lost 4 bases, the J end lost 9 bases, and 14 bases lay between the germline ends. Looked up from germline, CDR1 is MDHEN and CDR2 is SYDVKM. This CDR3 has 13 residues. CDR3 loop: CASSSLLSETQYF. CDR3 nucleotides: TGTGCCAGCAGTTCTCTCCTAAGCGAGACGCAGTATTTT.

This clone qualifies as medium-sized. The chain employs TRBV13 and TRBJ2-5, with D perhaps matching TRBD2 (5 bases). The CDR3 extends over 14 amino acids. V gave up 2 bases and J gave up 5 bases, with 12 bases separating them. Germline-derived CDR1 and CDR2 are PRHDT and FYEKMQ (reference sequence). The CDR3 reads CASSLTGSVETQYF. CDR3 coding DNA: TGTGCCAGCAGCTTAACGGGTAGCGTGGAGACCCAGTACTTC. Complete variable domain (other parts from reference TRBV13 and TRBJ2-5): AAGVIQSPRHLIKEKRETATLKCYPIPRHDTVYWYQQGPGQDPQFLISFYEKMQSDKGSIPDRFSAQQFSDYHSELNMSSLELGDSALYFCASSLTGSVETQYFGPGTRLLVL.

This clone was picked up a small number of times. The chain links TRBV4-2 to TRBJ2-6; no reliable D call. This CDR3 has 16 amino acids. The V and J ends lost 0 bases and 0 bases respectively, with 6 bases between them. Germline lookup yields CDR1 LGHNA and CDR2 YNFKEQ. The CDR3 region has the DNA TGTGCCAGCAGCCAAGAAGTGGACTCTGGGGCCAACGTCCTGACTTTC. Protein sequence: CASSQEVDSGANVLTF.

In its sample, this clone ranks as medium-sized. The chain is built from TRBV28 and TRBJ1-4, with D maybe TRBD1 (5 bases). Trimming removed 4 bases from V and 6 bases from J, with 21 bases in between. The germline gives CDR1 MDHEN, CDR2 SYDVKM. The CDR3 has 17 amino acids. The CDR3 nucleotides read TGTGCCAGCAGTTCAGTAGGTCACCAATGGGGGGATGAAAAACTGTTTTTT. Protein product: CASSSVGHQWGDEKLFF.

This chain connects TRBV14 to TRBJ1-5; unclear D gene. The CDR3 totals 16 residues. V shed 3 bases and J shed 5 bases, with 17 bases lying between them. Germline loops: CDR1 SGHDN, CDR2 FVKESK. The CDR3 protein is CASSQPDREPHQPQHF. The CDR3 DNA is TGTGCCAGCAGCCAGCCCGACCGCGAACCCCATCAGCCCCAGCATTTT.

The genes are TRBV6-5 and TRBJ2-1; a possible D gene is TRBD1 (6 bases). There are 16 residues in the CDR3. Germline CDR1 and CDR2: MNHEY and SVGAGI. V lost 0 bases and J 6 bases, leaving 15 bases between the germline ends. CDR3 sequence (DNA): TGTGCCAGCAGTTACTCCGTGCCCCCAGGGGTCAATGAGCAGTTCTTC. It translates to CASSYSVPPGVNEQFF.

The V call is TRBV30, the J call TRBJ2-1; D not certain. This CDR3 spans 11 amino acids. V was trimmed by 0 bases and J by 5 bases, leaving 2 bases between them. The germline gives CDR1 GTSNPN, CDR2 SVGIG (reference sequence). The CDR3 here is CAWSVDNEQFF. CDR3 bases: TGTGCCTGGAGTGTAGACAATGAGCAGTTCTTC.

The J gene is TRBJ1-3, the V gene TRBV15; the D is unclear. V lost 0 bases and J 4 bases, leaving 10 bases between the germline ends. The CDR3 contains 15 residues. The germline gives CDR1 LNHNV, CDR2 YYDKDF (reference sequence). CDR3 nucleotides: TGTGCCACCAGCAGAGATGTGGCCCGAGGAAACACCATATATTTT. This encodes CATSRDVARGNTIYF.

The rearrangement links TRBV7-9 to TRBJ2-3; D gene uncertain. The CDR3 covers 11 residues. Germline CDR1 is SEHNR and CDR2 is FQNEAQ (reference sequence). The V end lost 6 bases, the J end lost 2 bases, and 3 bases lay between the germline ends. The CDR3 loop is CASSDTDTQYF. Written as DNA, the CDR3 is TGTGCCAGCAGTGACACAGATACGCAGTATTTT.

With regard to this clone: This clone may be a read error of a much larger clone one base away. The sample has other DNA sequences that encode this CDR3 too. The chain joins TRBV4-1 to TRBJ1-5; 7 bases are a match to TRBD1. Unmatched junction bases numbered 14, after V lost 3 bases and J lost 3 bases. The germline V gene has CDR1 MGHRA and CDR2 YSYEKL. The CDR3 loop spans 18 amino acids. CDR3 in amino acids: CASSQEAAQQGYNQPQHF. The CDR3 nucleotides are TGCGCCAGCAGCCAGGAAGCAGCCCAACAGGGGTACAATCAGCCCCAGCATTTT.

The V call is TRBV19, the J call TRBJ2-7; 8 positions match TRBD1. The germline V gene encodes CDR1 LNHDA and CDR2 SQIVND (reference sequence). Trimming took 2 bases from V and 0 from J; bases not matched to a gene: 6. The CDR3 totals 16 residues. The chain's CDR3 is CASSITRTGSSYEQYF. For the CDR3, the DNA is TGTGCCAGTAGTATAACTAGGACAGGGTCCTCCTACGAGCAGTACTTC.

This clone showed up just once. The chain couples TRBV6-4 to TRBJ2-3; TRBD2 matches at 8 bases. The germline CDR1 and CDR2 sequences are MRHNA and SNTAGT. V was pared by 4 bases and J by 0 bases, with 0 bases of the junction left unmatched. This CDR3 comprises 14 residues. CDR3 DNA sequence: TGTGCCAGCAGTGCTAGCGGGAGCACAGATACGCAGTATTTT. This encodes CASSASGSTDTQYF.

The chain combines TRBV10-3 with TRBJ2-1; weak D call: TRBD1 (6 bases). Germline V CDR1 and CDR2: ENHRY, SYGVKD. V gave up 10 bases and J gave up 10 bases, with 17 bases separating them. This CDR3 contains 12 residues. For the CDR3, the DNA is TGTGCCACCCAAAAAGGGGGTTTGGAGCAGTTCTTC. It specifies CATQKGGLEQFF.